The next 32 T cell receptor beta chains were all read from a single sample in a study of blood T cell repertoires in COVID-19. Method: immunoSEQ multiplex PCR; TCRdb's copy keeps in-frame clones and lacks some. The sample records over 200,000 clones, over 75% being singletons. Specimen: PBMCs or T cells enriched from blood (not recorded which). These receptors were collected from a woman aged 50 to 60 who had recovered from COVID-19.

The chain recombines TRBV7-9 with TRBJ2-7; 10 bases line up with TRBD1. This CDR3 has 15 amino acids. Trimming removed 3 bases from V and 3 bases from J; junction bases left unmatched: 5. Germline V gene lookup returns CDR1 SEHNR and CDR2 FQNEAQ (reference sequence). CDR3 in DNA: TGTGCCAGCAGCTTCGGGACAGGGGACCTCTACGAGCAGTACTTC. It yields the protein CASSFGTGDLYEQYF.

The chain has TRBV5-6 and TRBJ2-1, with TRBD1 identical over 7 bases. The germline CDR1 and CDR2 sequences are SGHDT and YYEEEE. This CDR3 contains 15 residues. Losses at the gene ends were 2 bases for V and 4 bases for J; bases not matched to a gene: 6. The CDR3 region is CASSFDRVGYNEQFF. The CDR3, as DNA: TGTGCCAGCAGCTTCGACAGGGTTGGGTACAATGAGCAGTTCTTC.

The chain employs TRBV6-5 and TRBJ2-7; the match to TRBD2 covers 9 bases. The CDR3 loop spans 15 amino acids. The ends lost 4 bases at V and 2 bases at J; junction bases unmatched: 6. Per germline, CDR1 MNHEY and CDR2 SVGAGI. The CDR3 sequence: CASSLASGTAYEQYF. The DNA of the CDR3 is TGTGCCAGCAGTTTGGCTAGCGGGACCGCCTACGAGCAGTACTTC.

CDR3 sequence: CASSHHGESNEKLFF. The CDR3 region has the DNA TGTGCCAGCAGCCACCACGGGGAGTCTAATGAAAAACTGTTTTTT. V usage is TRBV3-1 (or the pseudogene TRBV3-2) and J usage is TRBJ1-4; D unclear. The CDR3 is made up of 15 amino acids. V gave up 3 bases and J gave up 3 bases, with 11 bases separating them. CDR1 is LGHDT and CDR2 is YNNKEL in the germline V gene (reference sequence).

This clone showed up just a few times. The rearrangement joins TRBV19 to TRBJ1-5; 12 nucleotides match TRBD1. In germline, CDR1 is LNHDA, CDR2 SQIVND (reference sequence). The junction had 10 bases not matched to a gene; V was cut back by 8 bases and J by 11 bases. The CDR3 spans 14 residues. CDR3 bases: TGTGCCAGTTCCCGGGACAGGGGGCCCTGGGCCCAGCATTTT. This translates into CASSRDRGPWAQHF.

Comment on this clone: The same CDR3 can be traced to other DNA sequences in this sample. The chain employs TRBV10-3 and TRBJ1-5, with D possibly being TRBD1 (5 bases). Germline V gene data show CDR1 as ENHRY and CDR2 as SYGVKD. V was pared by 0 bases and J by 1 base, with 10 bases between. The CDR3 has 16 residues. The CDR3 reads CAISESGGSSNQPQHF. In nucleotides, the CDR3 is TGTGCCATCAGTGAGTCGGGGGGTTCAAGCAATCAGCCCCAGCATTTT.

V usage is TRBV4-1 and J usage is TRBJ1-2; D may be TRBD1 (5 bases). Looked up from germline, CDR1 is MGHRA and CDR2 is YSYEKL. The CDR3 totals 15 residues. Trimming left V 1 base short and J 1 base short, with 10 bases between. CDR3 in DNA: TGCGCCAGCAGCCAAGTGTCGACAGTTAACTATGGCTACACCTTC. Its translation: CASSQVSTVNYGYTF.

V and J are TRBV9 and TRBJ2-1; no definite D call. The CDR3 contains 13 residues. From germline, CDR1 is SGDLS and CDR2 YYNGEE. V lost 0 bases, J lost 6 bases, and 7 bases lay in between. The CDR3 bases are TGTGCCAGCAGCGTAGGCTACCGCAATGAGCAGTTCTTC. Protein: CASSVGYRNEQFF. The entire variable domain, with the rest obtained from reference TRBV9 and TRBJ2-1, is as follows: DSGVTQTPKHLITATGQRVTLRCSPRSGDLSVYWYQQSLDQGLQFLIQYYNGEERAKGNILERFSAQQFPDLHSELNLSSLELGDSALYFCASSVGYRNEQFFGPGTRLTVL.

This clone was counted between two and nine times. The chain employs TRBV2 and TRBJ2-1; D possibly corresponds to TRBD2 (6 bases). Germline assignment: CDR1 SNHLY and CDR2 FYNNEI. The CDR3 has 15 amino acids. V lost 6 bases and J lost 14, with 26 bases in between. The CDR3 nucleotides are TGTGCCAGCAGCAAGGGCGTTAGGGGCGGGAAGGGAGAGTTCTTC. It is translated as CASSKGVRGGKGEFF.

The chain links TRBV5-8 to TRBJ2-7, with 7 bases matching TRBD2. This CDR3 has 15 residues. Losses at the gene ends were 4 bases for V and 3 bases for J; bases not matched to a gene: 10. Germline lookup yields CDR1 SGHTS and CDR2 YDEGEE. This CDR3 is CASSEFRDYIYEQYF. CDR3 DNA sequence: TGTGCCAGCAGCGAGTTTCGGGACTATATCTACGAGCAGTACTTC.

The gene calls are TRBV5-1 and TRBJ2-5; D gene ambiguous. CDR1 and CDR2 (germline): SGHRS, YFSETQ. The CDR3 consists of 14 residues. Trimming took off 0 bases at V and 1 base at J, with 7 bases between the two ends. The chain's CDR3 is CASSLGHFQETQYF. In DNA form, the CDR3 reads TGCGCCAGCAGCTTGGGACACTTCCAAGAGACCCAGTACTTC. Full variable domain (rest looked up from reference TRBV5-1 and TRBJ2-5): KAGVTQTPRYLIKTRGQQVTLSCSPISGHRSVSWYQQTPGQGLQFLFEYFSETQRNKGNFPGRFSGRQFSNSRSEMNVSTLELGDSALYLCASSLGHFQETQYFGPGTRLLVL.

The V call is TRBV6-1, the J call TRBJ1-6, with no clear D. The CDR3 length is 14 residues. Looked up from germline, CDR1 is MNHNS and CDR2 is SASEGT. V was trimmed by 3 bases and J by 7 bases, leaving 10 bases between them. The CDR3 bases are TGTGCCAGCAGTGATCGACCGGAGAATTCACCCCTCCACTTT. Amino acids: CASSDRPENSPLHF.

This sequence joins TRBV5-1 and TRBJ2-3; tentative D call: TRBD1 (6 bases). CDR1 and CDR2 from the germline V gene are SGHRS and YFSETQ. The CDR3 consists of 16 residues. V shed 4 bases and J shed 2 bases, with 17 bases lying between them. For the CDR3, the DNA is TGCGCCAGCAGCCAGGGGCCGACATCCCACACAGATACGCAGTATTTT. Its protein is CASSQGPTSHTDTQYF.

This clone was seen only once. This chain uses TRBV4-1 with TRBJ1-2; D call uncertain. Germline CDR1 MGHRA, CDR2 YSYEKL. The V gene lost 1 base and the J gene lost 2 bases, with 2 bases spanning the gap. This CDR3 has 12 amino acids. This CDR3 reads CASSQANYGYTF. The CDR3 DNA is TGCGCCAGCAGCCAAGCGAACTATGGCTACACCTTC.

The chain recombines TRBV5-1 with TRBJ2-7, with unresolved D. The CDR3 extends over 12 amino acids. Per germline, CDR1 SGHRS and CDR2 YFSETQ. Trimming shortened V by 4 bases and J by 0 bases, and 5 bases separated the two germline ends. The CDR3 reads CASSAGSYEQYF. The DNA of the CDR3 is TGCGCCAGCAGCGCCGGCTCCTACGAGCAGTACTTC. Filled out from reference TRBV5-1 and TRBJ2-7, the complete variable domain reads KAGVTQTPRYLIKTRGQQVTLSCSPISGHRSVSWYQQTPGQGLQFLFEYFSETQRNKGNFPGRFSGRQFSNSRSEMNVSTLELGDSALYLCASSAGSYEQYFGPGTRLTVT.

The table lists this clone with a count of one. The V and J genes are TRBV2 and TRBJ1-4, with 8 bases aligning to TRBD1. This CDR3 has 13 residues. Germline trimming cut 9 bases from V and 7 bases from J; bases unmatched to any gene: 7. Germline V lookup: CDR1 SNHLY, CDR2 FYNNEI. The CDR3 DNA reads as TGTGCCAGTGCCAATGGACAGGGTGAAAAACTGTTTTTT. Translated: CASANGQGEKLFF.

V is TRBV11-2 and J is TRBJ2-3, with D perhaps matching TRBD2 (6 bases). Germline assignment: CDR1 SGHAT and CDR2 FQNNGV. This CDR3 contains 15 residues. Trimming removed 0 bases from V and 4 bases from J, with 11 bases in between. The CDR3 reads CASSLERGRADTQYF. The CDR3 nucleotides read TGTGCCAGCAGCTTAGAGCGGGGTAGGGCAGATACGCAGTATTTT.

The CDR3 is CASSLASGPTSLPYEQYF. The CDR3, as DNA: TGTGCCAGCAGTTTAGCCAGCGGGCCTACCTCCCTACCCTACGAGCAGTACTTC. The chain links TRBV27 to TRBJ2-7; TRBD2 is a possible D gene (6 bases). Germline values: CDR1 MNHEY, CDR2 SMNVEV (reference sequence). Trimming left V 2 bases short and J 2 bases short, with 22 bases between. The CDR3 length is 18 residues.

V gene TRBV29-1 combines with J gene TRBJ2-1; 8 bases are a match to TRBD1. Germline CDR1 reads SQVTM; CDR2 reads ANQGSEA. Losses at the gene ends were 1 base for V and 9 bases for J; bases not matched to a gene: 8. CDR3 size: 14 residues. As DNA, the CDR3 is TGCAGCGTTGAAGGAGGCCAGGGGGCGAGTGAGCAGTTCTTC. Its protein product is CSVEGGQGASEQFF.

This clone was detected only once. This chain links TRBV27 with TRBJ1-5; possibly TRBD1 for D (6 bases). The CDR3 consists of 16 residues. V lost 3 bases, J lost 7 bases, and 19 bases lay in between. The germline V gene has CDR1 MNHEY and CDR2 SMNVEV (reference sequence). CDR3 DNA: TGTGCCAGCAGTTTGGAGGACAGATCGTCCATACAGCCCCAGCATTTT. It translates to CASSLEDRSSIQPQHF.

The V call is TRBV29-1, the J call TRBJ1-5; D gene uncertain. The V gene lost 4 bases and the J gene lost 0 bases, with 10 bases spanning the gap. CDR1 and CDR2 (germline): SQVTM, ANQGSEA. The CDR3 loop spans 14 amino acids. The CDR3 loop reads CSVAPDNSNQPQHF. The CDR3 region has the DNA TGCAGCGTTGCGCCAGATAATAGCAATCAGCCCCAGCATTTT.

The chain carries TRBV3-1 (or the pseudogene TRBV3-2) and TRBJ2-1; 13 bases fit TRBD2. The CDR3 runs to 15 residues. Trimming took 4 bases from V and 10 from J; bases not matched to a gene: 7. Germline CDR1 is LGHDT and CDR2 is YNNKEL (reference sequence). CDR3 sequence reads: CASSPRTSGSWEQFF. CDR3 DNA: TGTGCCAGCAGCCCCCGGACTAGCGGGAGTTGGGAGCAGTTCTTC.

This chain links TRBV7-8 with TRBJ2-1; 7 bases align to TRBD2. This CDR3 region has 17 residues. CDR1 SGHVS and CDR2 FQNEAQ come from the germline V gene. V lost 5 bases, J lost 4 bases, and 14 bases stayed unmatched. CDR3 in DNA: TGTGCCAGCAGCCCATCTTTAGCGGGTGGTAGATACAATGAGCAGTTCTTC. It encodes CASSPSLAGGRYNEQFF.

The CDR3 DNA reads as TGTGCCAGCAGCTCGGGGTTGGGGAACACTGAAGCTTTCTTT. Translated: CASSSGLGNTEAFF. The genes are TRBV11-1 and TRBJ1-1; D gene uncertain. This CDR3 comprises 14 residues. Trimming cost V 4 bases and J 1 base, with 10 bases left between them. The germline CDR1 and CDR2 sequences are SGHAT and FQDESV (reference sequence).

This clone was seen only a few times. CDR3 sequence reads: CASSPAGDGEQFF. The CDR3, as DNA: TGTGCCAGCAGCCCAGCGGGAGATGGTGAGCAGTTCTTC. V is TRBV7-3 and J is TRBJ2-1, with 8 bases matching TRBD2. The CDR3 is 13 residues long. V gave up 5 bases and J gave up 9 bases; unmatched junction bases: 6. Looked up from germline, CDR1 is SGHTA and CDR2 is FQGTGA.

The chain recombines TRBV18 with TRBJ2-7; 10 nucleotides line up with TRBD1. The V and J ends lost 5 bases and 2 bases, in that order; junction bases with no gene match: 6. The germline V gene has CDR1 KGHSH and CDR2 LQKENI. The CDR3 runs 15 residues. CDR3 sequence (DNA): TGTGCCAGCTCAACGGGACAGGGGTTGACCTACGAGCAGTACTTC. It encodes CASSTGQGLTYEQYF.

This clone was recorded once. The chain recombines TRBV28 with TRBJ1-1; 8 bases are a match to TRBD1. Unmatched junction bases numbered 24, after V lost 6 bases and J lost 3 bases. The CDR3 length is 20 residues. Per the germline V gene, CDR1 is MDHEN and CDR2 is SYDVKM. The CDR3 DNA is TGTGCCAGCAGCCACAAACCCGGGACAAAGGGCTTCAGGGGGCACACTGAAGCTTTCTTT. It is translated as CASSHKPGTKGFRGHTEAFF. Combining the CDR3 with reference TRBV28 and TRBJ1-1 gives the whole variable domain DVKVTQSSRYLVKRTGEKVFLECVQDMDHENMFWYRQDPGLGLRLIYFSYDVKMKEKGDIPEGYSVSREKKERFSLILESASTNQTSMYLCASSHKPGTKGFRGHTEAFFGQGTRLTVV.

This rearrangement joins TRBV14 to TRBJ2-7; D perhaps matches TRBD2 (5 bases). The V gene's germline CDR1 is SGHDN and CDR2 FVKESK. Trimming took 4 bases from V and 4 from J, leaving 8 bases between them. The CDR3 consists of 12 residues. DNA for the CDR3: TGTGCCAGCAGCCCCGGCGGGTACGAGCAGTACTTC. Its translation is CASSPGGYEQYF.

The rearrangement links TRBV10-3 to TRBJ1-5; possibly TRBD1 for D (6 bases). This CDR3 comprises 15 residues. The germline V gene has CDR1 ENHRY and CDR2 SYGVKD. V was pared by 2 bases and J by 0 bases, with 8 bases between. DNA for the CDR3: TGTGCCATCAGTGAGGCAGGGGATAGCAATCAGCCCCAGCATTTT. It codes for CAISEAGDSNQPQHF.

This clone was picked up a small number of times. This chain joins TRBV28 and TRBJ1-1; D possibly corresponds to TRBD1 (5 bases). Trimming removed 5 bases from V and 3 bases from J, with 13 bases in between. The CDR3 is made up of 14 amino acids. Germline assignment: CDR1 MDHEN and CDR2 SYDVKM. CDR3 region: CASSPGGTYTEAFF. For the CDR3, the DNA is TGTGCCAGCAGTCCCGGCGGGACCTACACTGAAGCTTTCTTT.

This clone was recorded only once. This chain links TRBV23-1 with TRBJ1-4; 7 bases are a match to TRBD1. TRBV23-1 carries the ORF label, with uncertain function. The CDR3 contains 15 residues. Trimming took 6 bases from V and 8 from J; bases not matched to a gene: 12. The CDR3 sequence: CASSRWGDSKEKLFF. In nucleotides, the CDR3 is TGCGCCAGCAGCAGATGGGGGGACAGCAAAGAAAAACTGTTTTTT.

The rearrangement joins TRBV27 to TRBJ1-1; the match to TRBD1 covers 9 bases. The CDR3 loop spans 17 amino acids. CDR1 is MNHEY, CDR2 SMNVEV, per germline (reference sequence). J gave up 5 bases and V 8 bases, and 18 bases lay outside the gene matches. DNA of the CDR3: TGTGCCAGCGGAGGAATCGGACAGGGGAGAGCAAGAACTGAAGCTTTCTTT. Residues: CASGGIGQGRARTEAFF.